This TCR beta chain was recorded in a study of glioma-infiltrating T cells after dendritic cell vaccination. Points from the study as a whole: Complete blood and tumor specimen sets were limited to few patients.

Using immunoSEQ multiplex PCR, the repertoire was profiled, and TCRdb retains in-frame clones only, with some absent. The sample includes around 100,000 clones, 81% of them seen just once. This CDR3 comprises 16 residues. V trimming: 0 bases; J trimming: 10 bases; junction bases outside the gene matches: 11. The V gene's germline CDR1 is MNHEY and CDR2 SMNVEV (reference sequence). A remark on this clone: Its antigen remains unknown.

Before vaccination, two weeks after the third vaccination, and at progression, PBMC were collected. The specimen was blood, collected before dendritic cell vaccination. This TCR derives from a human donor with glioblastoma. The chain couples TRBV27 to TRBJ2-2; 7 nucleotides agree with TRBD1. CDR3 amino acids: CASSLSMAGGAEELFF. CDR3 DNA sequence: TGTGCCAGCAGTTTATCGATGGCAGGGGGAGCCGAGGAGCTGTTTTTT.